This T cell receptor beta chain emerged from a study of technical replicates of blood from several donors (dated by TCRdb to the late 2010s). The receptor library was made with the immunoSEQ multiplex PCR assay. TCRdb obtained this table from immuneACCESS and retained in-frame rearrangements with V and J assigned. These tables miss some clones; where compared with another copy, unresolved V genes account for less than half of the shortfall, and the remainder is unexplained. Across this sample there are roughly 72,000 clones, with approximately 94% seen only once. About 0.38% of the sample lies in the top ten. A note on this clone: Its antigen is unknown. Per-nucleotide qualities are absent, and no much larger clonotype sits a single base away.

V loses 5 bases, J loses 5 bases, and the germline ends lie 10 bases apart. CDR3 length: 12 amino acids, cysteine to phenylalanine. Kept here is only the CDR3 DNA, which spans 36 bases and is read in frame from base 1. CDR1 MNHEY and CDR2 SMNVEV are derived from the germline V gene (reference sequence). Rearrangement joined TRBV27 to TRBJ2-7; 5 matching bases give a weak D call of TRBD2. This TCR derives from a human donor in good health. Sequenced: T cells isolated from PBMCs. The CDR3 sequence is CASSAVRDEQYF. The DNA sequence reads TGTGCCAGCAGTGCCGTGAGGGACGAGCAGTACTTC.